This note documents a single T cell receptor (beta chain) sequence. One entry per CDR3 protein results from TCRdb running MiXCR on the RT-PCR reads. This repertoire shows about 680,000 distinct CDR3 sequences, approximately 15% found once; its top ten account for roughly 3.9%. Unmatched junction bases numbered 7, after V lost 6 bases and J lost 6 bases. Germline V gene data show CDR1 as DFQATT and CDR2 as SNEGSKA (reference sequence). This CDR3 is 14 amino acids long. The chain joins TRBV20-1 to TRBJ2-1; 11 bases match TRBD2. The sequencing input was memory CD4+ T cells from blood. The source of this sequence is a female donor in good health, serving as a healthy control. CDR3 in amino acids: CSAYSGGASNEQFF. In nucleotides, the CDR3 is TGCAGTGCCTATAGCGGGGGGGCCTCCAATGAGCAGTTCTTC.